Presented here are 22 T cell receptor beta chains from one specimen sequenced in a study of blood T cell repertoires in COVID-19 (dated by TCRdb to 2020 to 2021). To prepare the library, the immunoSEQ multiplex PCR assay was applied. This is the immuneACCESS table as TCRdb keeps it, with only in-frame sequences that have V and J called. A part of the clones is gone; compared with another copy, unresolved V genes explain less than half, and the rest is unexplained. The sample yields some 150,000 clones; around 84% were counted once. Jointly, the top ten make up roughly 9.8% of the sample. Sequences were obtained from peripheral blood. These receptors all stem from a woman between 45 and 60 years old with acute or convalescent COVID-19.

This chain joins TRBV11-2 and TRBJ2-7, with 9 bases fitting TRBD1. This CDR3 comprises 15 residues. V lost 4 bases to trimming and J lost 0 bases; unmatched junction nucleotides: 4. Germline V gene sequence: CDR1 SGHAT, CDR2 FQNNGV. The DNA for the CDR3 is TGTGCCAGCAGCTCCCTGACAGGGGGCTCCTACGAGCAGTACTTC. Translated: CASSSLTGGSYEQYF.

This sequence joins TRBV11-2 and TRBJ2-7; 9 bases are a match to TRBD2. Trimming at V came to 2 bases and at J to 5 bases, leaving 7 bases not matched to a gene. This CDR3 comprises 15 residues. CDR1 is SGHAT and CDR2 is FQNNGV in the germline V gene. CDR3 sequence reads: CASSLNIAGANEQYF. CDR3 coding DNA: TGTGCCAGCAGCTTAAACATAGCGGGGGCAAACGAGCAGTACTTC.

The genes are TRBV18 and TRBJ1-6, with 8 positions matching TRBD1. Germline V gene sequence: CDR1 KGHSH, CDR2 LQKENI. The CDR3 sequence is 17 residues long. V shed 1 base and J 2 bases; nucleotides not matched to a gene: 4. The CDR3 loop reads CASSPQDRGTYNSPLHF. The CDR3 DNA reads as TGTGCCAGCTCACCACAAGACAGGGGCACCTATAATTCACCCCTCCACTTT. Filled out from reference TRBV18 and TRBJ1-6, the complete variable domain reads NAGVMQNPRHLVRRRGQEARLRCSPMKGHSHVYWYRQLPEEGLKFMVYLQKENIIDESGMPKERFSAEFPKEGPSILRIQQVVRGDSAAYFCASSPQDRGTYNSPLHFGNGTRLTVT.

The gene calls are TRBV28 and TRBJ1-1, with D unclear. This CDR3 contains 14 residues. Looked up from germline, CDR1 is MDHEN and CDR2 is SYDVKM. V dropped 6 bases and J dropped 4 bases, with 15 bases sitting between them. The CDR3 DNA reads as TGTGCCAGCAGCCCCCCCCGGGGTCCCACTGAAGCTTTCTTT. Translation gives CASSPPRGPTEAFF.

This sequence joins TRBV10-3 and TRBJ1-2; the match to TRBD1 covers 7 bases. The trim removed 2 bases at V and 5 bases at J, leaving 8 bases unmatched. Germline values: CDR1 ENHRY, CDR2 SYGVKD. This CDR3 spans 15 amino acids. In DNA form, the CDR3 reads TGTGCCATCAGTGAGGACGGGACAGCGAATTATGGCTACACCTTC. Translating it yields CAISEDGTANYGYTF.

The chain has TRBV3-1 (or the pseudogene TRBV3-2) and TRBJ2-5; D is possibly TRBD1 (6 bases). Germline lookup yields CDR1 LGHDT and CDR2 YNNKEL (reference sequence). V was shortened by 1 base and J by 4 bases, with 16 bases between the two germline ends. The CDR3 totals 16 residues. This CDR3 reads CASSQGRGAFRETQYF. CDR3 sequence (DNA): TGTGCCAGCAGCCAAGGCAGGGGCGCGTTTAGAGAGACCCAGTACTTC.

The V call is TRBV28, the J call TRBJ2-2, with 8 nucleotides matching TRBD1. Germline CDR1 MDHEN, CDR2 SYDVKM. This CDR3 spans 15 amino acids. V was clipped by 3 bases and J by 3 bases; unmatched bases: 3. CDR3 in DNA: TGTGCCAGCAGTTTTGTACAGGGGGACACCGGGGAGCTGTTTTTT. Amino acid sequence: CASSFVQGDTGELFF.

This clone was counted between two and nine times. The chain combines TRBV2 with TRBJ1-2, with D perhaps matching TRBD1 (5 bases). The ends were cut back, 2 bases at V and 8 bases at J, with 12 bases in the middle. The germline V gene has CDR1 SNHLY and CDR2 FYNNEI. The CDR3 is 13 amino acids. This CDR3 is CASSEIGVWGYTF. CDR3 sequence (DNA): TGTGCCAGCAGTGAAATAGGGGTTTGGGGCTACACCTTC.

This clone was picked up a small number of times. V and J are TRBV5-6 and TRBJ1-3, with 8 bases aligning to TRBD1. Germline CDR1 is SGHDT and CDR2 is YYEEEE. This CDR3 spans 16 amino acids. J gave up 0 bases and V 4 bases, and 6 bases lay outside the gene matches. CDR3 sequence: CASSRGTGNSGNTIYF. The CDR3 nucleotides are TGTGCCAGCAGCAGAGGGACAGGCAACTCTGGAAACACCATATATTTT.

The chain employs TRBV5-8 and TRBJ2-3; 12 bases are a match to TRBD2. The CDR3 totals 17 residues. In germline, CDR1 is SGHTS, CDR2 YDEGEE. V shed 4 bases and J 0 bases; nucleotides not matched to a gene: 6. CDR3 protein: CASSRTSGVSSTDTQYF. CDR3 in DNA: TGTGCCAGCAGCCGGACTAGCGGGGTTTCTAGCACAGATACGCAGTATTTT.

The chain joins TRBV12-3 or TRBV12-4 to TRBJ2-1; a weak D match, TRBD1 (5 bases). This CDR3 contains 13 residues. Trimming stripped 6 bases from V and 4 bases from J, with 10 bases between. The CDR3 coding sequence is TGTGCCAGCAGGAAGGACACTTACAATGAGCAGTTCTTC. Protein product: CASRKDTYNEQFF.

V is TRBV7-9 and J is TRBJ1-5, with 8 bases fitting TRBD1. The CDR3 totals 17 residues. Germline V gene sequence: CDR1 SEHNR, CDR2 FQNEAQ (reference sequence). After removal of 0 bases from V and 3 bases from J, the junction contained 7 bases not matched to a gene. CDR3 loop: CASSLARGQGNNQPQHF. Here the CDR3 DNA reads TGTGCCAGCAGCTTAGCGAGAGGACAGGGAAACAATCAGCCCCAGCATTTT.

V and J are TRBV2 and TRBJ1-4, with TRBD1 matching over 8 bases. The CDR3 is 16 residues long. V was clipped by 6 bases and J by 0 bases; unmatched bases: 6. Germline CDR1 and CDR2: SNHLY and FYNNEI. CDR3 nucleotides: TGTGCCAGCAGCCGGTCAGGGGGCTCAACTAATGAAAAACTGTTTTTT. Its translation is CASSRSGGSTNEKLFF. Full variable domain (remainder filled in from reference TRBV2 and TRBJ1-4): EPEVTQTPSHQVTQMGQEVILRCVPISNHLYFYWYRQILGQKVEFLVSFYNNEISEKSEIFDDQFSVERPDGSNFTLKIRSTKLEDSAMYFCASSRSGGSTNEKLFFGSGTQLSVL.

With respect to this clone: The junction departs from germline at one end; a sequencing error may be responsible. The chain's CDR3 is CASRVGQGLAGLF. The CDR3 DNA is TGTGCCAGCAGAGTGGGACAGGGACTAGCGGGACTCTTT. The chain recombines TRBV5-6 with TRBJ2-3; 13 bases align to TRBD2. This CDR3 region has 13 residues. Germline CDR1 SGHDT, CDR2 YYEEEE.

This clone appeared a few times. The CDR3 DNA sequence: TGTGCCAGCAGTGACCCACACAGAAATGGCTACACCTTC. Protein: CASSDPHRNGYTF. This chain connects TRBV6-1 to TRBJ1-2; D gene ambiguous. Trimming removed 3 bases from V and 6 bases from J, with 11 bases in between. The CDR3 has 13 residues. Germline V gene data show CDR1 as MNHNS and CDR2 as SASEGT.

CDR3 nucleotides: TGTGCCAGCAGCGTCACCGCCTCGACAAGGGCCAAAAACATTCAGTACTTC. It encodes CASSVTASTRAKNIQYF. The V gene is TRBV9, the J gene TRBJ2-4; the D is unclear. Germline V gives CDR1 SGDLS, CDR2 YYNGEE. The CDR3 covers 17 residues. Trimming shortened V by 2 bases and J by 1 base, and 16 bases separated the two germline ends.

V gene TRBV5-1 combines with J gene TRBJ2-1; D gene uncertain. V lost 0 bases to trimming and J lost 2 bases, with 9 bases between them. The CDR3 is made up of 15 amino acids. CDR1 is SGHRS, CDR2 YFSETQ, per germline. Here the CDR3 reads CASSLGQIPYNEQFF. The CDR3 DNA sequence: TGCGCCAGCAGCTTGGGGCAGATCCCCTACAATGAGCAGTTCTTC.

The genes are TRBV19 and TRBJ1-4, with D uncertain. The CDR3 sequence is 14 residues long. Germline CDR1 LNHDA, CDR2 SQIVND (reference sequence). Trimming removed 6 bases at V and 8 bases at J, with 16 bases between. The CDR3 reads CASRRGWGGEKLFF. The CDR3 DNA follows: TGTGCCAGTAGACGCGGCTGGGGAGGAGAAAAACTGTTTTTT.

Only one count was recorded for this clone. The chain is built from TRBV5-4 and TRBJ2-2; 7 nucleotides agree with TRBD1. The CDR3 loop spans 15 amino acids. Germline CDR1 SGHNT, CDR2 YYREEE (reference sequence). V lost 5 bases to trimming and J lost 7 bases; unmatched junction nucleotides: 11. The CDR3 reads CASRPQGGADGELFF. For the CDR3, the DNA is TGTGCCAGCAGGCCCCAAGGGGGCGCGGACGGGGAGCTGTTTTTT.

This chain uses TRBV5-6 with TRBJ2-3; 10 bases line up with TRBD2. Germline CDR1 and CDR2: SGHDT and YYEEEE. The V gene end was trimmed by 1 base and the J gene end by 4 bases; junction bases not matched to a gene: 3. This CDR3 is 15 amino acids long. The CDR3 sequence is CASSLRLAGADTQYF. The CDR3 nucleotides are TGTGCCAGCAGCTTGAGGCTAGCGGGAGCAGATACGCAGTATTTT.

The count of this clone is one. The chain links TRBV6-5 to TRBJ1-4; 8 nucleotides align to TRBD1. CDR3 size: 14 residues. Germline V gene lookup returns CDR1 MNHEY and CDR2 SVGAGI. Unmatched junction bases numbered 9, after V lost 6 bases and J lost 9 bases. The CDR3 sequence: CASSPDRAAKKLFF. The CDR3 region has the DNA TGTGCCAGCAGCCCGGACAGGGCGGCGAAAAAACTGTTTTTT.

The chain's CDR3 is CARVPSTGDQETQYF. The CDR3, as DNA: TGTGCCAGAGTACCCTCTACAGGGGATCAAGAGACCCAGTACTTC. The chain joins TRBV2 to TRBJ2-5, with TRBD1 identical over 7 bases. Germline CDR1 SNHLY, CDR2 FYNNEI. J gave up 2 bases and V 9 bases, and 12 bases lay outside the gene matches. The CDR3 length is 15 residues.